One sample yielded the 20 T cell receptor beta chains listed below, sequenced in a study of blood T cell repertoires in COVID-19 (dated by TCRdb to 2018 to 2020). Library construction relied on the immunoSEQ multiplex PCR assay. This immuneACCESS table, as held by TCRdb, lists in-frame sequences with V and J called but not all clones. Of the missing ones, under half trace to an unresolved V gene in checked studies; the others have no known cause. The table for this sample lists about 80,000 clones; around 90% of them were counted only once. The leading ten clones occupy around 4.5% of the sample. Sample: peripheral blood. The receptor source for this set is a woman older than 75 with active or convalescent COVID-19.

The rearrangement joins TRBV28 to TRBJ2-1; 9 nucleotides line up with TRBD1. V gave up 6 bases and J gave up 4 bases; unmatched junction bases: 7. The germline V gene encodes CDR1 MDHEN and CDR2 SYDVKM. The CDR3 totals 15 residues. The CDR3 nucleotides read TGTGCCAGCAGCCCGGGACAGGGCTTATACAATGAGCAGTTCTTC. Translated, it gives CASSPGQGLYNEQFF.

The V call is TRBV7-2, the J call TRBJ1-2, with 8 bases identical to TRBD1. Germline V gene data show CDR1 as SGHTA and CDR2 as FQGNSA. The CDR3 has 15 residues. Germline trimming cut 5 bases from V and 4 bases from J; bases unmatched to any gene: 9. The CDR3 loop is CASSDVRQGSYGYTF. The CDR3, as DNA: TGTGCCAGCAGCGACGTCCGACAGGGGTCCTATGGCTACACCTTC.

The rearrangement uses TRBV25-1 and TRBJ2-1, with 10 bases aligning to TRBD1. The CDR3 sequence is 15 residues long. The V gene end was trimmed by 5 bases and the J gene end by 7 bases; junction bases not matched to a gene: 8. Germline V gene sequence: CDR1 MGHDK, CDR2 SYGVNS. CDR3 nucleotides: TGTGCCAGCAGTCCCGGGACAGGGGTCGGGAATGAGCAGTTCTTC. Protein: CASSPGTGVGNEQFF.

This chain joins TRBV11-2 and TRBJ2-1; 9 nucleotides match TRBD2. CDR1 and CDR2 from the germline V gene are SGHAT and FQNNGV. V trimming: 1 base; J trimming: 9 bases; junction bases outside the gene matches: 10. The CDR3 loop spans 16 amino acids. As DNA, the CDR3 is TGTGCCAGCAGCTTAGGTGGTAGGGGACTAGCAGGTGAGCAGTTCTTC. Protein sequence: CASSLGGRGLAGEQFF.

This chain uses TRBV18 with TRBJ1-1; D gene ambiguous. The CDR3 sequence is 15 residues long. CDR1 and CDR2 from the germline V gene are KGHSH and LQKENI. V lost 2 bases and J lost 1, with 11 bases in between. CDR3 bases: TGTGCCAGCTCACCAGAGCCCCGAGGGAACACTGAAGCTTTCTTT. Its translation is CASSPEPRGNTEAFF.

The V and J genes are TRBV28 and TRBJ2-1, with D tentatively TRBD1 (5 bases). Trimming took 5 bases from V and 3 from J, leaving 14 bases between them. Germline assignment: CDR1 MDHEN and CDR2 SYDVKM. The CDR3 contains 15 residues. For the CDR3, the DNA is TGTGCCAGCAGTCCCGACGCAGGGCTCTACAATGAGCAGTTCTTC. Translated, it gives CASSPDAGLYNEQFF.

Remarks on this clone: The junction shows a germline mismatch at one end, possibly a read error. The rearrangement links TRBV7-7 to TRBJ2-5; TRBD2 aligns across 9 bases. Germline V gene data show CDR1 as SSHAT and CDR2 as FNYEAQ (reference sequence). CDR3 length equals 18 residues. CDR3 protein: CASSPGGILAGRQETQYF. The CDR3, as DNA: TGTGCTAGCAGCCCGGGGGGGATACTAGCGGGTAGGCAAGAGACCCAGTACTTC.

The chain uses TRBV7-9 and TRBJ2-7; a possible D gene is TRBD1 (6 bases). V was pared by 11 bases and J by 5 bases, with 19 bases between. Germline-derived CDR1 and CDR2 are SEHNR and FQNEAQ (reference sequence). The CDR3 length is 13 residues. The CDR3 region has the DNA TGTGCCGGCGAGGAACAGGGAGCGGACGAGCAGTACTTC. This gives the protein CAGEEQGADEQYF.

The chain recombines TRBV6-5 with TRBJ2-1, with D unclear. Germline V gene lookup returns CDR1 MNHEY and CDR2 SVGAGI. This CDR3 has 13 residues. Deletions cut 0 bases from V and 8 bases from J, with 8 bases between. Here the CDR3 reads CASSYSSSYEQFF. In DNA form, the CDR3 reads TGTGCCAGCAGTTACTCTAGCTCATATGAGCAGTTCTTC.

The gene calls are TRBV6-2 or TRBV6-3 and TRBJ1-5; TRBD1 matches 8 bases. This CDR3 is built from 15 residues. With V trimmed by 2 bases and J by 2 bases, 2 bases remained unmatched. Germline V gene lookup returns CDR1 MNHEY and CDR2 SVGEGT. The CDR3, as DNA: TGTGCCAGCAGTTACGGGACAGGAGGCAATCAGCCCCAGCATTTT. The encoded protein is CASSYGTGGNQPQHF.

Written as DNA, the CDR3 is TGTGCCACCAGCAGAGATCTGGGCAGGGCATACCACTTT. Amino acid sequence: CATSRDLGRAYHF. V gene TRBV15 combines with J gene TRBJ1-6; weak D call: TRBD1 (5 bases). There are 13 residues in the CDR3. V lost 0 bases, J lost 18 bases, and 15 bases lay in between. CDR1 and CDR2 (germline): LNHNV, YYDKDF (reference sequence).

The gene calls are TRBV5-1 and TRBJ1-4; D is uncertain. Germline CDR1 and CDR2: SGHRS and YFSETQ. The CDR3 contains 15 residues. V was cut by 3 bases and J by 2 bases, with 11 bases left in between. The chain's CDR3 is CASSSGLSTNEKLFF. The CDR3 nucleotides read TGCGCCAGCAGCTCCGGACTTTCTACTAATGAAAAACTGTTTTTT.

In its sample, this clone was seen a few times. This chain uses TRBV28 with TRBJ1-1; D is perhaps TRBD1 (5 bases). The germline V and J ends were trimmed by 7 bases and 4 bases, with 13 bases remaining between them. The CDR3 contains 13 residues. Per the germline V gene, CDR1 is MDHEN and CDR2 is SYDVKM. The chain's CDR3 is CASKIPQATEAFF. CDR3 nucleotides: TGTGCCAGCAAAATCCCACAGGCCACTGAAGCTTTCTTT.

The gene calls are TRBV10-3 and TRBJ2-1, with 9 bases lining up with TRBD2. The CDR3 consists of 15 residues. CDR1 and CDR2 from the germline V gene are ENHRY and SYGVKD. Trimming took 0 bases from V and 9 from J; bases not matched to a gene: 6. CDR3: CAISESGGRAREQFF. The CDR3 coding sequence is TGTGCCATCAGTGAGTCGGGCGGGAGGGCCCGTGAGCAGTTCTTC.

The gene calls are TRBV15 and TRBJ1-5, with a weak D call TRBD1 (5 bases). Looked up from germline, CDR1 is LNHNV and CDR2 is YYDKDF (reference sequence). Trimming removed 5 bases from V and 3 bases from J, with 20 bases in between. The CDR3 consists of 17 residues. CDR3 nucleotides: TGTGCCACCAGCCCCAGGAGGGGAACCTTGGTCAATCAGCCCCAGCATTTT. Translating gives CATSPRRGTLVNQPQHF.

J is TRBJ1-1 and V is TRBV29-1; D might be TRBD1 (6 bases). Germline assignment: CDR1 SQVTM and CDR2 ANQGSEA. Deletions cut 6 bases from V and 5 bases from J, with 19 bases between. CDR3 length: 14 residues. DNA of the CDR3: TGCAGCGTGTCGGCCCACGGGGGGCGGACTGAAGCTTTCTTT. This sequence encodes CSVSAHGGRTEAFF. Drawing the rest from reference TRBV29-1 and TRBJ1-1, the complete variable domain is SAVISQKPSRDICQRGTSLTIQCQVDSQVTMMFWYRQQPGQSLTLIATANQGSEATYESGFVIDKFPISRPNLTFSTLTVSNMSPEDSSIYLCSVSAHGGRTEAFFGQGTRLTVV.

V gene TRBV4-1 combines with J gene TRBJ1-6; 8 bases line up with TRBD1. The CDR3 sequence is 15 residues long. Per the germline V gene, CDR1 is MGHRA and CDR2 is YSYEKL. The V and J ends lost 2 bases and 9 bases, in that order; junction bases with no gene match: 6. CDR3 region: CASSQLDREGSPLHF. The CDR3 region has the DNA TGCGCCAGCAGCCAACTGGACAGGGAGGGTTCACCCCTCCACTTT.

The rearrangement links TRBV9 to TRBJ2-1; 7 bases fit TRBD1. The CDR3 has 17 residues. Per germline, CDR1 SGDLS and CDR2 YYNGEE. With V trimmed by 0 bases and J by 4 bases, 10 bases remained unmatched. CDR3 DNA sequence: TGTGCCAGCAGCGTAGACCTTAGGGGGCGAGGGTACAATGAGCAGTTCTTC. Its translation: CASSVDLRGRGYNEQFF.

The genes are TRBV14 and TRBJ2-1, with 8 bases that match TRBD1. Germline CDR1 is SGHDN and CDR2 is FVKESK. The CDR3 runs to 16 residues. Unmatched junction bases numbered 6, after V lost 3 bases and J lost 2 bases. This chain's CDR3 is CASSHRPGGAYNEQFF. The CDR3 DNA sequence: TGTGCCAGCAGCCATCGGCCAGGGGGCGCCTACAATGAGCAGTTCTTC.

V and J are TRBV9 and TRBJ1-3; D unresolved. CDR1 is SGDLS and CDR2 is YYNGEE in the germline V gene. The V end lost 0 bases, the J end lost 0 bases, and 7 bases lay between the germline ends. The CDR3 is 15 amino acids. CDR3: CASSVVGASGNTIYF. CDR3 nucleotides: TGTGCCAGCAGCGTAGTAGGAGCCTCTGGAAACACCATATATTTT.